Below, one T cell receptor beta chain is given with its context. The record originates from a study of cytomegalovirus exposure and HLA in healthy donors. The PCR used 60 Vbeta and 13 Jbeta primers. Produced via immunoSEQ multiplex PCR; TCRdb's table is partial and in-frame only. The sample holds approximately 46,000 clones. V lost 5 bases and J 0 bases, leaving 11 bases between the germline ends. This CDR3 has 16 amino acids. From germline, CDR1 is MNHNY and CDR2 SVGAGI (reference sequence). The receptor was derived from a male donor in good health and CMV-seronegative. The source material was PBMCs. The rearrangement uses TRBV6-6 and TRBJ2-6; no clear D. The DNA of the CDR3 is TGTGCCAGCAGTACCCGACGGAGCTCTGGGGCCAACGTCCTGACTTTC. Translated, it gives CASSTRRSSGANVLTF.